The clone carrying this T cell receptor beta chain was counted many times. Other DNA sequences from this sample encode an identical CDR3 as well. Sequenced by immunoSEQ multiplex PCR; TCRdb stores in-frame clones only, minus some. The data hold approximately 500,000 clones, with about four fifths observed a single time. This entry comes from a study of shared clonotypes between healthy human individuals. Germline CDR1 and CDR2: GTSNPN and SVGIG (reference sequence). The V end lost 0 bases, the J end lost 3 bases, and 9 bases lay between the germline ends. CDR3 size: 14 residues. The rearrangement joins TRBV30 to TRBJ1-5; D gene uncertain. This sequence was found in a woman in her thirties or forties in good health. Some clones in this sample may be carry-over from other donors' samples. Source material: PBMCs. The CDR3 loop reads CAWSVSPINQPQHF. In DNA form, the CDR3 reads TGTGCCTGGAGTGTATCGCCGATCAATCAGCCCCAGCATTTT.